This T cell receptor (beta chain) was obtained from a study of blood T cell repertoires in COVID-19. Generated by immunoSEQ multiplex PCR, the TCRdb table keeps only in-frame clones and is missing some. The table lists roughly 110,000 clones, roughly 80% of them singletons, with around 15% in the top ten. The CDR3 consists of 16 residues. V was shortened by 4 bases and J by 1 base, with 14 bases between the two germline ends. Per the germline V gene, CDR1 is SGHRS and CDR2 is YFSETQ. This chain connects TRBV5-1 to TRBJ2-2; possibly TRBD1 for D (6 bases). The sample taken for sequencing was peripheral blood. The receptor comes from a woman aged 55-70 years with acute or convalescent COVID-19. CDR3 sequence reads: CASSVRTGQNTGELFF. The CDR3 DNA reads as TGCGCCAGCAGCGTTCGTACAGGGCAGAACACCGGGGAGCTGTTTTTT.